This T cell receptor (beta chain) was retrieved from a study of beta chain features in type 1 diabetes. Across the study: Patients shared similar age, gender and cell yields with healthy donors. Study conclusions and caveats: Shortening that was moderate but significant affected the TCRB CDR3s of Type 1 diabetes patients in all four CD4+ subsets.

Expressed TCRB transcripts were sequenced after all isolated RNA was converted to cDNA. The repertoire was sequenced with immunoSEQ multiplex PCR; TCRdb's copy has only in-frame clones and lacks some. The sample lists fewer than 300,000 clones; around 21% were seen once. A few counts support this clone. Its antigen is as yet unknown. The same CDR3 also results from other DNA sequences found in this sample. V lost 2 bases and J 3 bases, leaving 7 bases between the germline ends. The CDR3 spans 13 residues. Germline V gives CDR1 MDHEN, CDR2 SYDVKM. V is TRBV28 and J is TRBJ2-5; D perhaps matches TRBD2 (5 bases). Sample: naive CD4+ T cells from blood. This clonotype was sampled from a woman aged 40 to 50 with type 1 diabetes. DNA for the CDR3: TGTGCCAGCAGTTTAGGGCGGGAAGAGACCCAGTACTTC. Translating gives CASSLGREETQYF.